A selection of T cell receptor beta chains follows, all from one sample in a study of T cell repertoires in cytomegalovirus infection. Each CDR3 protein is one row after TCRdb ran MiXCR on the reads. The table has a few hundred thousand distinct CDR3 sequences, nearly 35% seen once. Their antigen targets remain unknown. The input for sequencing was cultured PBMCs, taken from culture after CMV antigen stimulation. These receptors originate from a human donor in good health (CMV status not recorded). Some clones in this sample may be carry-over from other donors' samples. The CDR3 runs from the conserved cysteine through the conserved F or W. The D gene is left open where the match is weak. Clone size is given for some rows only: seen once, a few or many times, or a class if the clone is expanded.

cdr3_length,d_call,j_call,clone_size,v_call,cdr3_aa,cdr3_nt
15,TRBD2,TRBJ2-5,.,TRBV19,CASSGLAHGVETQYF,TGTGCCAGTAGCGGACTAGCCCACGGGGTAGAGACCCAGTACTTC
14,TRBD1,TRBJ1-1,.,TRBV20-1,CSAPDRGQNTEAFF,TGCAGTGCTCCGGACAGGGGGCAGAATACTGAAGCTTTCTTT
14,.,TRBJ2-2,few,TRBV10-3,CAISDFAVTGELFF,TGTGCCATCAGCGACTTTGCGGTGACCGGGGAGCTGTTTTTT
16,.,TRBJ1-2,.,TRBV15,CATSIGGPVIVWGYTF,TGTGCCACCAGCATTGGGGGGCCCGTAATAGTGTGGGGCTACACCTTC
12,.,TRBJ1-2,once,TRBV6-2/TRBV6-3,CASSKTVYGYTF,TGTGCCAGCAGCAAGACAGTATATGGCTACACCTTC
14,.,TRBJ2-3,few,TRBV4-1,CASSQYRATDTQYF,TGCGCCAGCAGCCAATACAGGGCCACAGATACGCAGTATTTT
16,.,TRBJ2-5,.,TRBV27,CASSLYGQPSLMAQYF,TGTGCCAGCAGTTTATATGGACAACCGAGCCTCATGGCCCAGTACTTC
16,TRBD2,TRBJ2-1,.,TRBV4-1,CASSQEAGRAYNEQFF,TGCGCCAGCAGCCAAGAGGCGGGGAGGGCCTACAATGAGCAGTTCTTC
14,TRBD2,TRBJ2-1,.,TRBV29-1,CSVRVIAGDNEQFF,TGCAGCGTCCGGGTCATAGCGGGAGACAATGAGCAGTTCTTC
17,.,TRBJ1-3,.,TRBV4-1,CASSRVPDGSTGNTIYF,TGCGCCAGCAGCCGGGTTCCAGACGGTTCCACTGGAAACACCATATATTTT
15,TRBD2,TRBJ2-7,.,TRBV20-1,CSASPHSGRGLEQYF,TGCAGTGCTAGTCCCCATAGCGGGAGGGGCCTCGAGCAGTACTTC
17,TRBD2,TRBJ2-2,.,TRBV7-9,CASSSGGTSKDTGELFF,TGTGCCAGCAGCTCCGGGGGGACTAGCAAGGACACCGGGGAGCTGTTTTTT
17,TRBD2,TRBJ2-1,.,TRBV7-2,CASSLRLAGGPYNEQFF,TGTGCCAGCAGCTTACGGTTAGCGGGAGGGCCGTACAATGAGCAGTTCTTC
19,.,TRBJ2-6,few,TRBV28,CASSSVQGPGPSGANVLTF,TGTGCCAGCAGCTCGGTACAGGGTCCTGGCCCCTCTGGGGCCAACGTCCTGACTTTC
15,.,TRBJ1-2,.,TRBV19,CASSVGYSTNYGYTF,TGTGCCAGTAGTGTGGGATATTCCACAAACTATGGCTACACCTTC
16,TRBD1,TRBJ1-3,.,TRBV6-5,CASSYSQGATRDTIYF,TGTGCCAGCAGTTACTCTCAGGGGGCTACCCGAGACACCATATATTTT
13,TRBD1,TRBJ2-5,.,TRBV7-9,CASGQDSQETQYF,TGTGCCAGCGGACAGGACTCCCAAGAGACCCAGTACTTC